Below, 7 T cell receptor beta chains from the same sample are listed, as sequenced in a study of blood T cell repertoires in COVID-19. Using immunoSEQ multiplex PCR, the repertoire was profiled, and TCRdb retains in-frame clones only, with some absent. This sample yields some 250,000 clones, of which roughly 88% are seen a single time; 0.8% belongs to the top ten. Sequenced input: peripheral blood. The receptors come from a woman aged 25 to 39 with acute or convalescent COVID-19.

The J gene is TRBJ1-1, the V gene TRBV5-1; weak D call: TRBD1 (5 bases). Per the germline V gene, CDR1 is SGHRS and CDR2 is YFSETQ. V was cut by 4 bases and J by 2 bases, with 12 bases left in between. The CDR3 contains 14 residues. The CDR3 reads CASSTGTGNTEAFF. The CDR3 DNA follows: TGCGCCAGCAGCACTGGAACAGGCAACACTGAAGCTTTCTTT.

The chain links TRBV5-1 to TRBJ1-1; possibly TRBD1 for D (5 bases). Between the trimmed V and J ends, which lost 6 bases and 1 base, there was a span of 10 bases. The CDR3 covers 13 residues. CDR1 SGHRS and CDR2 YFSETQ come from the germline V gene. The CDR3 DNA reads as TGCGCCAGCATTGGCAGGGCGAACACTGAAGCTTTCTTT. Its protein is CASIGRANTEAFF.

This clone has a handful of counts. In DNA, the CDR3 is TGTGCCAGTAGGGGCCGTGGCGAACTCTATAATTCACCCCTCCACTTT. This encodes CASRGRGELYNSPLHF. The rearrangement joins TRBV19 to TRBJ1-6; the D is unclear. CDR1 and CDR2 (germline): LNHDA, SQIVND (reference sequence). V was clipped by 6 bases and J by 3 bases, with 15 bases between them. CDR3 length: 16 amino acids.

In DNA, the CDR3 is TGTGCCAGTAGTATAGACGGGGATCGGAATCAGCCCCAGCATTTT. Its translation is CASSIDGDRNQPQHF. The chain links TRBV19 to TRBJ1-5, with no clear D. The CDR3 sequence is 15 residues long. Germline loops: CDR1 LNHDA, CDR2 SQIVND (reference sequence). V lost 0 bases, J lost 4 bases, and 10 bases lay in between. Full variable domain (outside the CDR3, taken from reference TRBV19 and TRBJ1-5): DGGITQSPKYLFRKEGQNVTLSCEQNLNHDAMYWYRQDPGQGLRLIYYSQIVNDFQKGDIAEGYSVSREKKESFPLTVTSAQKNPTAFYLCASSIDGDRNQPQHFGDGTRLSIL.

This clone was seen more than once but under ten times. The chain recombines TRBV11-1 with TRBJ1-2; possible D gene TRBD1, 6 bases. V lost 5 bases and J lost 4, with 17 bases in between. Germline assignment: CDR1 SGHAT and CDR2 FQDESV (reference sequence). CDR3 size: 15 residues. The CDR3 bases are TGTGCCAGCAGCGATTACCCGACAGGCTTCTATGGCTACACCTTC. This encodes CASSDYPTGFYGYTF.

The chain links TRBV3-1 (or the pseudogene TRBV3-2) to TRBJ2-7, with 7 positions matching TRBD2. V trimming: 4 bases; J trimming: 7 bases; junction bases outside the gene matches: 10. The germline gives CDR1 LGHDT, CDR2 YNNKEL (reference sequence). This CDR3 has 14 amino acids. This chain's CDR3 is CASSPPGRSWEQYF. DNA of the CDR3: TGTGCCAGCAGCCCCCCCGGGAGGAGTTGGGAGCAGTACTTC.

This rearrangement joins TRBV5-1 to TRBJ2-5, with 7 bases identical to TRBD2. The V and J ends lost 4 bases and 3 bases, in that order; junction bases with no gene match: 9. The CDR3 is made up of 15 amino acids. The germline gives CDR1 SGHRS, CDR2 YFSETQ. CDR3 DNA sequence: TGCGCCAGCAGCCCGGTCGGCGGGAGAGAAGAGACCCAGTACTTC. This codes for CASSPVGGREETQYF.